The 29 T cell receptor beta chains given below trace back to one sample, sequenced in a study of shared clonotypes between healthy human individuals. This table comes from immunoSEQ multiplex PCR, and its TCRdb copy is limited to in-frame clones, with some not included. In the table there are about 2.4 million clones, 93% of which are singletons. Sample: naive CD4+ T cells from PBMCs. Subset defined: CD45RA+ positively selected. Every receptor here comes from a man between 18 and 29 years old in good health. Some clones in this sample may be carry-over from other donors' samples.

The chain carries TRBV6-1 and TRBJ2-7; 10 positions agree with TRBD2. CDR3 size: 15 residues. V lost 3 bases, J lost 4 bases, and 6 bases stayed unmatched. Germline loops: CDR1 MNHNS, CDR2 SASEGT. The DNA for the CDR3 is TGTGCCAGCAGTGATGGGGCTAGCGGGAGATACGAGCAGTACTTC. Its protein product is CASSDGASGRYEQYF.

The chain combines TRBV4-1 with TRBJ2-1, with TRBD2 identical over 14 bases. V shed 6 bases, J shed 1 base, and the junction held 2 bases outside the gene matches. The germline V gene has CDR1 MGHRA and CDR2 YSYEKL. The length of the CDR3 is 16 residues. CDR3 coding DNA: TGCGCCAGCAGTCGGACTAGCGGGAGGTCCTACAATGAGCAGTTCTTC. Residues: CASSRTSGRSYNEQFF.

CDR3 region: CASSILAGGMDEQFF. In DNA form, the CDR3 reads TGTGCCAGCTCGATACTAGCGGGAGGAATGGATGAGCAGTTCTTC. The rearrangement joins TRBV18 to TRBJ2-1, with 12 bases fitting TRBD2. CDR1 is KGHSH, CDR2 LQKENI, per germline. This CDR3 is built from 15 residues. With V trimmed by 6 bases and J by 8 bases, 8 bases remained unmatched.

The CDR3 sequence is CSASQVTQAFF. The CDR3 DNA reads TGCAGTGCTAGCCAAGTAACCCAAGCTTTCTTT. This chain links TRBV20-1 with TRBJ1-1; D is ambiguous. There are 11 residues in the CDR3. Germline V gene sequence: CDR1 DFQATT, CDR2 SNEGSKA (reference sequence). Trimming pared 3 bases from V and 9 bases from J, leaving 11 bases between.

The rearrangement joins TRBV27 to TRBJ2-1, with 9 positions matching TRBD2. The junction had 15 bases not matched to a gene; V was cut back by 4 bases and J by 8 bases. Germline V lookup: CDR1 MNHEY, CDR2 SMNVEV (reference sequence). There are 17 residues in the CDR3. This CDR3 is CASSSPLTSGTPDEQFF. The CDR3 bases are TGTGCCAGCAGTTCACCACTGACTAGCGGCACGCCCGATGAGCAGTTCTTC.

The CDR3 bases are TGTGCCAGCAGTCCGGAACTGGGGTACAATGAGCAGTTCTTC. Protein: CASSPELGYNEQFF. V is TRBV28 and J is TRBJ2-1; no clear D gene. Trimming stripped 5 bases from V and 4 bases from J, with 12 bases between. The CDR3 contains 14 residues. The germline gives CDR1 MDHEN, CDR2 SYDVKM.

CDR3 in amino acids: CASSWDRVNEQYF. In DNA form, the CDR3 reads TGTGCCAGCAGCTGGGACAGGGTGAACGAGCAGTACTTC. The V gene is TRBV11-2, the J gene TRBJ2-7; 9 bases map to TRBD1. V lost 4 bases, J lost 5 bases, and 3 bases stayed unmatched. In germline, CDR1 is SGHAT, CDR2 FQNNGV. This CDR3 spans 13 amino acids.

V and J are TRBV5-8 and TRBJ2-7; possibly TRBD1 or TRBD2 for D (5 bases each). Trimming took off 2 bases at V and 12 bases at J, with 15 bases between the two ends. Germline values: CDR1 SGHTS, CDR2 YDEGEE. The CDR3 has 12 residues. The chain's CDR3 is CASSLGRGPGYF. As DNA, the CDR3 is TGTGCCAGCAGCTTAGGTCGGGGCCCGGGGTACTTC. Full variable domain (remainder filled in from reference TRBV5-8 and TRBJ2-7): EAGVTQSPTHLIKTRGQQATLRCSPISGHTSVYWYQQALGLGLQFLLWYDEGEERNRGNFPPRFSGRQFPNYSSELNVNALELEDSALYLCASSLGRGPGYFGPGTRLTVT.

This chain uses TRBV11-3 with TRBJ1-1; D unresolved. V was cut by 7 bases and J by 2 bases, with 17 bases left in between. This CDR3 contains 15 residues. The germline gives CDR1 SGHNT, CDR2 YENEEA. The CDR3 nucleotides are TGTGCCAGCAAACCTTCGGGTGGGCGAAACACTGAAGCTTTCTTT. Its protein product is CASKPSGGRNTEAFF.

The genes are TRBV7-8 and TRBJ1-2; a weak D match, TRBD1 (5 bases). The ends were cut back, 4 bases at V and 2 bases at J, with 14 bases in the middle. The CDR3 length is 15 residues. The germline CDR1 and CDR2 sequences are SGHVS and FQNEAQ. CDR3 amino acids: CASSSGTLWNYGYTF. The CDR3, as DNA: TGTGCCAGCAGCTCCGGGACCCTTTGGAACTATGGCTACACCTTC.

The J gene is TRBJ2-7, the V gene TRBV18, with 7 bases fitting TRBD2. The CDR3 runs to 13 residues. The V gene's germline CDR1 is KGHSH and CDR2 LQKENI. With 5 bases clipped from V and 2 bases from J, the junction kept 3 bases outside the gene matches. This CDR3 is CASSGGGTYEQYF. DNA for the CDR3: TGTGCCAGCTCAGGGGGGGGGACCTACGAGCAGTACTTC.

The chain joins TRBV14 to TRBJ2-3; 7 bases line up with TRBD2. The V gene's germline CDR1 is SGHDN and CDR2 FVKESK. Trimming removed 0 bases from V and 3 bases from J; junction bases left unmatched: 3. CDR3 size: 15 residues. CDR3 in amino acids: CASSQDYGRTDTQYF. In DNA form, the CDR3 reads TGTGCCAGCAGCCAAGATTACGGGAGGACAGATACGCAGTATTTT.

The chain carries TRBV28 and TRBJ2-2; D may be TRBD2 (6 bases). The V gene lost 7 bases and the J gene lost 5 bases, with 14 bases spanning the gap. The CDR3 is 14 residues long. Germline-derived CDR1 and CDR2 are MDHEN and SYDVKM. For the CDR3, the DNA is TGTGCCAGCATAATAACGGGAGTAACCGGGGAGCTGTTTTTT. Protein: CASIITGVTGELFF.

V gene TRBV6-1 combines with J gene TRBJ1-2; 8 bases agree with TRBD1. Trimming cost V 4 bases and J 7 bases; bases outside gene matches: 11. The CDR3 sequence is 15 residues long. Germline CDR1 MNHNS, CDR2 SASEGT. This chain's CDR3 is CASSGTQGAPSGYTF. The CDR3 DNA reads TGTGCCAGCAGTGGTACCCAGGGGGCGCCGAGTGGCTACACCTTC.

V gene TRBV6-5 combines with J gene TRBJ1-6; D remains unclear. In germline, CDR1 is MNHEY, CDR2 SVGAGI. This CDR3 spans 14 amino acids. V was clipped by 0 bases and J by 12 bases, with 12 bases between them. The CDR3: CASSYSSRTRPLHF. The CDR3, as DNA: TGTGCCAGCAGTTACTCTTCGCGGACTCGACCCCTCCACTTT.

This clone was detected a few times. V is TRBV5-6 and J is TRBJ2-6; 9 bases agree with TRBD1. Germline V CDR1 and CDR2: SGHDT, YYEEEE. The CDR3 loop spans 19 amino acids. Trimming removed 1 base from V and 1 base from J; junction bases left unmatched: 9. CDR3 coding DNA: TGTGCCAGCAGCTTGACCTTAGGACAGGGGAGTTCTGGGGCCAACGTCCTGACTTTC. Translating it yields CASSLTLGQGSSGANVLTF.

V is TRBV20-1 and J is TRBJ2-1; unclear D gene. The CDR3 runs to 10 residues. With 6 bases removed from V and 9 bases from J, the gap between germline ends came to 9 bases. Germline V gene data show CDR1 as DFQATT and CDR2 as SNEGSKA (reference sequence). CDR3 DNA sequence: TGCAGTGCGACCATCCCTGAGCAGTTCTTC. Its translation is CSATIPEQFF.

V gene TRBV28 combines with J gene TRBJ1-4; D gene unclear. The V gene lost 5 bases and the J gene lost 8 bases, with 18 bases spanning the gap. From germline, CDR1 is MDHEN and CDR2 SYDVKM. CDR3 length: 15 residues. CDR3 nucleotide sequence: TGTGCCAGCAGTCTACCCGGGTCCCCAGGCGAAAAACTGTTTTTT. Amino acids: CASSLPGSPGEKLFF.

The J gene is TRBJ2-2, the V gene TRBV6-1, with 14 bases fitting TRBD2. V lost 5 bases, J lost 5 bases, and 1 base stayed unmatched. The CDR3 is made up of 15 amino acids. Per germline, CDR1 MNHNS and CDR2 SASEGT. CDR3 loop: CASSRLAGGTGELFF. The CDR3 bases are TGTGCCAGCAGTAGACTAGCGGGGGGGACCGGGGAGCTGTTTTTT.

The rearrangement links TRBV7-9 to TRBJ2-2, with D possibly being TRBD1 (5 bases). CDR1 SEHNR and CDR2 FQNEAQ come from the germline V gene (reference sequence). Trimming stripped 4 bases from V and 2 bases from J, with 14 bases between. This CDR3 has 16 amino acids. CDR3 sequence reads: CASSSLTALNTGELFF. DNA of the CDR3: TGTGCCAGCAGCTCCTTGACAGCCTTAAACACCGGGGAGCTGTTTTTT.

As for this clone: The same CDR3 also results from other DNA sequences found in this sample. The chain links TRBV2 to TRBJ2-1, with D perhaps TRBD1 (6 bases). Germline assignment: CDR1 SNHLY and CDR2 FYNNEI. Trimming stripped 2 bases from V and 1 base from J, with 9 bases between. CDR3 size: 15 residues. This chain's CDR3 is CASSEQGSSYNEQFF. CDR3 bases: TGTGCCAGCAGTGAACAGGGGTCTTCCTACAATGAGCAGTTCTTC.

The chain has TRBV27 and TRBJ1-5; D not certain. This CDR3 is built from 14 residues. Germline loops: CDR1 MNHEY, CDR2 SMNVEV (reference sequence). Trimming removed 4 bases from V and 5 bases from J, with 12 bases in between. The CDR3 DNA follows: TGTGCCAGCAGTTCGACCATAAGAGATCAGCCCCAGCATTTT. This encodes CASSSTIRDQPQHF.

This clone occurred once. This chain links TRBV7-3 with TRBJ2-2; D gene ambiguous. V gave up 5 bases and J gave up 0 bases, with 13 bases separating them. Germline V gives CDR1 SGHTA, CDR2 FQGTGA. CDR3 length: 16 amino acids. CDR3 sequence reads: CASSRGPTPNTGELFF. CDR3 DNA: TGTGCCAGCAGCCGAGGACCCACCCCGAACACCGGGGAGCTGTTTTTT. Variable domain in full (rest from reference TRBV7-3 and TRBJ2-2): GAGVSQTPSNKVTEKGKYVELRCDPISGHTALYWYRQSLGQGPEFLIYFQGTGAADDSGLPNDRFFAVRPEGSVSTLKIQRTERGDSAVYLCASSRGPTPNTGELFFGEGSRLTVL.

This rearrangement joins TRBV4-1 to TRBJ2-5, with 7 bases identical to TRBD1. The length of the CDR3 is 15 residues. With 4 bases clipped from V and 1 base from J, the junction kept 6 bases outside the gene matches. Germline V gene lookup returns CDR1 MGHRA and CDR2 YSYEKL. In DNA form, the CDR3 reads TGCGCCAGCAGCCTATCCGGGACAGCCCAAGAGACCCAGTACTTC. Its protein is CASSLSGTAQETQYF.

This chain joins TRBV7-9 and TRBJ1-4; TRBD1 aligns across 8 bases. CDR1 is SEHNR and CDR2 is FQNEAQ in the germline V gene (reference sequence). After removal of 1 base from V and 6 bases from J, the junction contained 4 bases not matched to a gene. The CDR3 has 15 residues. CDR3 in amino acids: CASSLGQGRDEKLFF. The DNA for the CDR3 is TGTGCCAGCAGCTTAGGACAGGGGAGGGATGAAAAACTGTTTTTT.

The DNA for the CDR3 is TGTGCCAGCAGTTTATCGGGACTAGCTGGTGAGCAGTTCTTC. It yields the protein CASSLSGLAGEQFF. This rearrangement joins TRBV27 to TRBJ2-1; TRBD2 aligns across 9 bases. The V gene's germline CDR1 is MNHEY and CDR2 SMNVEV (reference sequence). This CDR3 region has 14 residues. Trimming at V came to 0 bases and at J to 9 bases, leaving 3 bases not matched to a gene.

This clone was seen once. V and J are TRBV5-1 and TRBJ2-5; maybe TRBD2 (6 bases). The CDR3 runs 15 residues. The V gene lost 0 bases and the J gene lost 2 bases, with 11 bases spanning the gap. In germline, CDR1 is SGHRS, CDR2 YFSETQ. The CDR3 loop reads CASSLDAGPQETQYF. In DNA, the CDR3 is TGCGCCAGCAGCTTGGACGCGGGACCTCAAGAGACCCAGTACTTC.

The gene calls are TRBV5-1 and TRBJ2-7; TRBD1 is a possible D gene (5 bases). The CDR3 has 12 amino acids. The germline V gene has CDR1 SGHRS and CDR2 YFSETQ. The ends were cut back, 5 bases at V and 7 bases at J, with 13 bases in the middle. CDR3 loop: CASSSQGREQYF. CDR3 nucleotides: TGCGCCAGCAGTTCCCAGGGCAGAGAGCAGTACTTC.

The CDR3 nucleotides read TGTGCCAGCAGCCTCGACCCGACTAGCGGGTACAATGAGCAGTTCTTC. Its translation: CASSLDPTSGYNEQFF. The V and J genes are TRBV7-2 and TRBJ2-1, with 10 bases fitting TRBD2. CDR1 SGHTA and CDR2 FQGNSA come from the germline V gene. CDR3 length equals 16 residues. The V and J ends lost 5 bases and 4 bases, in that order; junction bases with no gene match: 8.